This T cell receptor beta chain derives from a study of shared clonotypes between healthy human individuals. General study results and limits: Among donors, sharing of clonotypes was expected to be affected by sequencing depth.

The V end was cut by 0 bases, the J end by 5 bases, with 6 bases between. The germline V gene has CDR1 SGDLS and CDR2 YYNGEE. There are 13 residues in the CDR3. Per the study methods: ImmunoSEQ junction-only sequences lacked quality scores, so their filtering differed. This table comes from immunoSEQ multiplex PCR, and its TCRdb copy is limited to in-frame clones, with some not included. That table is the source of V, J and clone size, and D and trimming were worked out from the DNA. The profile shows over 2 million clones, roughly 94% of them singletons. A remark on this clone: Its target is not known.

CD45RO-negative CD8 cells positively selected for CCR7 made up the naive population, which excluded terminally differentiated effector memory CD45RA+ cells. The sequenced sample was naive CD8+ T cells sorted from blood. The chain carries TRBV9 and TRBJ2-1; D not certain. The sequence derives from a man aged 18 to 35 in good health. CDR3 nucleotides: TGTGCCAGCAGCGTAGATGGCGACAATGAGCAGTTCTTC. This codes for CASSVDGDNEQFF.